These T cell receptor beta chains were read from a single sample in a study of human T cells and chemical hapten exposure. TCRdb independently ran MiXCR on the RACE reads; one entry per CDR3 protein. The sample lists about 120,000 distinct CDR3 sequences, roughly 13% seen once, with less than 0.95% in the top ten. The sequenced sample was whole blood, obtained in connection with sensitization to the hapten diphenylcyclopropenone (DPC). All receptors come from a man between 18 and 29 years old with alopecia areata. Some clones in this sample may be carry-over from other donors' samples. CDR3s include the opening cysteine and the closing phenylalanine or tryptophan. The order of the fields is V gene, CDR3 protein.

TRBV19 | CASSIPRAGEWGETQYF
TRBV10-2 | CASTNGEGPGNTIYF
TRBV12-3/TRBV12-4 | CASSESGANVLTF
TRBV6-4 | CASSGTSGGADEQFF
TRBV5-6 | CASSPGITSVPLHF
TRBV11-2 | CASSLVLRQETQYF
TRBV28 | CASSLRGKETQYF
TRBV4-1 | CASSQDQGRCFF
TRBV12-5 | CASGLRLWGQPYNEQFF
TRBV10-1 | CASSAGREPQHF
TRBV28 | CASSTGTSGGDTQYF
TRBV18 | CASSPGQTFTGELFF
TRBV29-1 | CSVVTVEPGIWEQYF
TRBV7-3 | CASSLTKTSGMIYNEQFF
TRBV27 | CASSFSANTEAFF
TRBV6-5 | CATKLPRTGDYGYTF
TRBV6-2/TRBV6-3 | CASSYDRSPNTEAFF
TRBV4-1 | CASSHDRAGNQPQHF
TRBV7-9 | CASSSTFSGNTIYF
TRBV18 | CASSPPVGHEQYF
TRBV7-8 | CASSPRGEAISGNTIYF
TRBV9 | CASSEGAGTDTQYF
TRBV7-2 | CASSLRRTGGTDTQYF
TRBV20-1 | CSAIRNQETQYF
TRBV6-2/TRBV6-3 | CASSYSRLTQYF
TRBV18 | CASSPDTDNEQFF
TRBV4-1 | CASSQRDRDYGYTF
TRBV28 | CASSLRGLGNQPQHF
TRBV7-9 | CASRKGQGAREQFF
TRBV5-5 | CASSLTGTGFGGYTF
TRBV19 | CASSNQVSSYNEQFF
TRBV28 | CASSLSITQARETQYF
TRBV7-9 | CASRDGPSTDTQYF
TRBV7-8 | CASNWAGNQPQHF
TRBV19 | CASSTTANYGYTF
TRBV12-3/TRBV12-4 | CASSLQGADGELFF
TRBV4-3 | CASSQGGTGANTEAFF
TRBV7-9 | CASSLRLSTLRANVLTF
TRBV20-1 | CSAPGTSHSPFGNEQFF
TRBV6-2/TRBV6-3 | CASSDIRLAGVLETQYF
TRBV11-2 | CASSLDPGGAKDTQYF